The entry that follows covers one T cell receptor (beta chain) sequence. The antigen remains undetermined. The data were obtained in a study of T cell responses to AZD1222 COVID-19 vaccine. The CDR3 is made up of 13 amino acids. The germline V gene has CDR1 LGHDT and CDR2 YNNKEL (reference sequence). Trimming cost V 1 base and J 12 bases, with 16 bases left between them. The protocol was immunoSEQ multiplex PCR, while the TCRdb copy is restricted to in-frame clones and leaves out a portion. The table includes tens of thousands of clones, around 83% detected once. Study outcomes and limitations: The study identified only five to seven AZD1222 recipients as seropositive at baseline. Unmutated variant regions reportedly attract nearly half of all spike-specific TCRs. Mapped onto spike, vaccine-associated CD4 TCRs spanned it and were dominant at 160-218 and 743-854. Mostly white British, mostly female donors; authors suggested clonal diversity may be underestimated.

The rearrangement links TRBV3-1 (or the pseudogene TRBV3-2) to TRBJ2-7, with TRBD2 as a possible D gene (6 bases). The TCR sequence derives from an adult in good health. The material sequenced was peripheral blood, taken on day 0 of AZD1222 vaccination. CDR3 region: CASSQGLVGLRYF. As DNA, the CDR3 is TGTGCCAGCAGCCAAGGGTTAGTGGGACTTCGGTACTTC.